This T cell receptor (beta chain) was recorded in a study of Graves' ophthalmopathy and Graves' hyperthyroidism. Whole-study findings and limits: Sensitivity of approximately 90% and specificity of almost 83% were achieved when a 13-signature model separated ophthalmopathy from stable hyperthyroidism.

Using RNA transcripts, the TCR beta CDR3 regions were amplified. RT-PCR was first run with HTBI primers, then multiplex PCR in a second round. A single record per CDR3 protein comes from TCRdb applying MiXCR to the multiplex PCR reads. The sample holds about 620,000 distinct CDR3 sequences, over 20% seen once. Per germline, CDR1 MNHEY and CDR2 SVGAGI. CDR3 size: 14 residues. J was trimmed by 0 bases and V by 4 bases; bases with no gene match: 3. This clonotype was found many times. Its antigen is still unknown. The clonotype originates from a woman in her late teens or twenties with stable Graves' hyperthyroidism. Some clones in this sample may be carry-over from other donors' samples. Sequenced: peripheral blood. This chain joins TRBV6-5 and TRBJ2-7; 7 bases fit TRBD1. The CDR3: CASSSGTASYEQYF. The CDR3 coding sequence is TGTGCCAGCAGTTCCGGGACAGCCTCCTACGAGCAGTACTTC.